This T cell receptor beta chain was captured by sequencing in a study of vaccination and CD4 T cells after COVID-19. Study-level background: Stimulation of the cells used overlapping spike peptide pools from SARS-CoV-2 and from the common cold coronaviruses HCoV-NL63, HCoV-OC43 and HCoV-229E.

With the Oncomine TCR Beta short-read assay, DNA from cultured CD4+ T cells was sequenced. One entry per CDR3 protein, called by TCRdb with MiXCR from the PCR reads. This sample has approximately 22,000 distinct CDR3 sequences, with 38% found just once. This clonotype showed up just a few times. Antigen specificity is unknown. Treatment of the sample: roughly ten-day PBMC culture with coronavirus spike peptide pools or control peptides (ViraFEST assay). V lost 3 bases and J 5 bases, leaving 12 bases between the germline ends. Germline loops: CDR1 WNHNN, CDR2 SYGVQD (reference sequence). CDR3 length equals 14 residues.

The material was CD4+ T cells from blood, cultured in vitro, obtained before SARS-CoV-2 vaccination. The receptor was derived from a human donor who received a COVID-19 vaccine. The chain combines TRBV10-1 with TRBJ2-3, with TRBD2 as a possible D gene (7 bases). The CDR3 DNA follows: TGCGCCAGCAGTGACGGGGGGCCTATAGATACGCAGTATTTT. The encoded protein is CASSDGGPIDTQYF.